The 13 T cell receptor beta chains reported below all come from one sample, sequenced in a study of CD8 T cells in Susac syndrome. The RNA input was about 0.45 to 1 ug, and it was reverse transcribed with random hexamers. TCRdb called the immunoSEQ multiplex PCR reads again in MiXCR, with one record for every CDR3 protein. Of 250,000 or so distinct CDR3 sequences detected, just under 95% appear once; the ten largest clones hold roughly 0.072%. Sequencing was carried out using CD4+ T cells from PBMCs. The receptors were gathered from a human donor with multiple sclerosis.

The V gene is TRBV7-2, the J gene TRBJ2-5, with 8 bases identical to TRBD2. The CDR3 has 15 residues. The V segment lost 5 bases and the J segment 1 base; nucleotides outside the gene matches: 6. CDR1 is SGHTA, CDR2 FQGNSA, per germline. The CDR3 DNA is TGTGCCAGCAGCGACCAGAGCGGGGGCCAAGAGACCCAGTACTTC. This gives the protein CASSDQSGGQETQYF.

V usage is TRBV9 and J usage is TRBJ1-6; no firm D call. This CDR3 is 14 amino acids long. CDR1 and CDR2 (germline): SGDLS, YYNGEE. Trimming shortened V by 4 bases and J by 3 bases, and 8 bases separated the two germline ends. The CDR3 nucleotides read TGTGCCAGCAGCCTACAGATCTATAATTCACCCCTCCACTTT. It is translated as CASSLQIYNSPLHF.

J is TRBJ2-7 and V is TRBV18, with 7 bases matching TRBD1. This CDR3 is built from 14 residues. Germline trimming cut 6 bases from V and 3 bases from J; bases unmatched to any gene: 8. Germline CDR1 reads KGHSH; CDR2 reads LQKENI. The CDR3 spells CASSPGTENYEQYV. CDR3 nucleotides: TGTGCCAGCTCCCCCGGGACAGAGAACTACGAGCAGTACGTC.

The chain recombines TRBV5-6 with TRBJ2-1; TRBD1 or TRBD2 may be the D gene (5 bases each). The CDR3 spans 13 residues. The germline gives CDR1 SGHDT, CDR2 YYEEEE. The ends were cut back, 4 bases at V and 11 bases at J, with 16 bases in the middle. The CDR3 is CASSGPRWGKQFF. The CDR3 DNA follows: TGTGCCAGCAGCGGGCCACGGTGGGGGAAGCAGTTCTTC.

V is TRBV5-1 and J is TRBJ1-1; perhaps TRBD1 as D (6 bases). CDR1 and CDR2 from the germline V gene are SGHRS and YFSETQ. CDR3 size: 15 residues. V dropped 3 bases and J dropped 1 base, with 13 bases sitting between them. CDR3 sequence: CASSSVGQSNTEAFF. The CDR3 DNA reads TGCGCCAGCAGCTCGGTAGGACAGTCGAACACTGAAGCTTTCTTT.

The chain has TRBV18 and TRBJ2-2, with 7 bases aligning to TRBD2. Looked up from germline, CDR1 is KGHSH and CDR2 is LQKENI. Unmatched junction bases numbered 5, after V lost 1 base and J lost 6 bases. This CDR3 has 15 amino acids. CDR3: CASSPRAAGSGELFF. The CDR3 DNA is TGTGCCAGCTCACCACGGGCAGCGGGATCCGGGGAGCTGTTTTTT.

The rearrangement uses TRBV12-3 or TRBV12-4 and TRBJ1-1; TRBD1 is a possible D gene (6 bases). Trimming shortened V by 2 bases and J by 6 bases, and 16 bases separated the two germline ends. This CDR3 has 15 residues. CDR3 nucleotides: TGTGCCAGCAGTTTAAATGCAGGGGAAGGATCTGAAGCTTTCTTT. Its translation: CASSLNAGEGSEAFF.

This clonotype occurred once. V is TRBV5-6 and J is TRBJ2-3; D remains ambiguous. The V gene's germline CDR1 is SGHDT and CDR2 YYEEEE. The CDR3 is 11 amino acids. Deletions cut 6 bases from V and 8 bases from J, with 10 bases between. The CDR3 region is CASTRRGTQYF. The CDR3 DNA is TGTGCCAGCACCCGGCGTGGTACGCAGTATTTT.

The chain recombines TRBV20-1 with TRBJ1-3; D might be TRBD1 (6 bases). V gave up 2 bases and J gave up 2 bases, with 13 bases separating them. The CDR3 extends over 15 amino acids. Germline-derived CDR1 and CDR2 are DFQATT and SNEGSKA (reference sequence). The CDR3 loop is CSARSVQGPGNTIYF. In DNA form, the CDR3 reads TGCAGTGCTAGATCCGTACAGGGACCTGGAAACACCATATATTTT.

This chain connects TRBV6-5 to TRBJ2-5; D not resolved. Trimming shortened V by 4 bases and J by 0 bases, and 6 bases separated the two germline ends. CDR3 length: 13 residues. Germline loops: CDR1 MNHEY, CDR2 SVGAGI. The CDR3, as DNA: TGTGCCAGCAGTTTAACATACCAAGAGACCCAGTACTTC. Its protein is CASSLTYQETQYF.

The rearrangement links TRBV23-1 to TRBJ2-2, with 14 bases lining up with TRBD2. TRBV23-1 is placed among ORFs of uncertain function. This CDR3 has 19 amino acids. The V gene end was trimmed by 0 bases and the J gene end by 4 bases; junction bases not matched to a gene: 7. CDR3 nucleotide sequence: TGCGCCAGCAGTCAATCTAAAATGGGACTAGCGGGGGCCACCGGGGAGCTGTTTTTT. It translates to CASSQSKMGLAGATGELFF.

V usage is TRBV7-9 and J usage is TRBJ1-2; TRBD1 might be the D (6 bases). V was trimmed by 5 bases and J by 0 bases, leaving 13 bases between them. The germline V gene has CDR1 SEHNR and CDR2 FQNEAQ (reference sequence). The CDR3 consists of 15 residues. This chain's CDR3 is CASSTGAGPNYGYTF. DNA of the CDR3: TGTGCCAGCAGCACGGGGGCAGGACCTAACTATGGCTACACCTTC.

The chain links TRBV4-1 to TRBJ2-1; D could derive from TRBD1 or TRBD2 (5 bases each). The V and J ends lost 0 bases and 10 bases respectively, with 22 bases between them. CDR1 and CDR2 (germline): MGHRA, YSYEKL. This CDR3 has 17 residues. The CDR3 reads CASSQEMWLAVPGEQFF. CDR3 sequence (DNA): TGCGCCAGCAGCCAAGAGATGTGGCTAGCTGTGCCAGGGGAGCAGTTCTTC.